In this sample, the clone carrying this T cell receptor beta chain turned up a few times. Its antigen is undetermined. The entry originates in a study of cytomegalovirus exposure and HLA in healthy donors. Study details: T cells numbering about 179 million yielded some 100 million unique TCR beta sequences in an earlier analysis. Study observations and caveats: Donor immune exposure was known only as CMV serostatus. Looking again later, the authors saw that most CMV-associated TCR beta chains seemed HLA-restricted.

Use of 60 Vbeta and 13 Jbeta primers characterized the PCR. Sequenced by immunoSEQ multiplex PCR; TCRdb stores in-frame clones only, minus some. The sample has about 180,000 clones, more than 75% seen once; the top ten hold under 2.5%. Trimming took 7 bases from V and 3 from J, leaving 16 bases between them. Per the germline V gene, CDR1 is ENHRY and CDR2 is SYGVKD. This CDR3 has 14 amino acids. This sequence was found in a woman aged 25 to 39 in good health and CMV-seropositive. The specimen was PBMCs. This rearrangement joins TRBV10-3 to TRBJ2-7; D is possibly TRBD2 (6 bases). The CDR3 bases are TGTGCCATCAAGGGGTCAGCGGGCTACTACGAGCAGTACTTC. Protein sequence: CAIKGSAGYYEQYF.